These 21 T cell receptor beta chains were all obtained from the same sample, sequenced in a study of Tregs in tolerant kidney transplant recipients. Their antigen targets remain unknown. Measured with immunoSEQ multiplex PCR; TCRdb has only the in-frame clones, and not every one. The profile shows roughly 4,900 clones, around two fifths of them singletons. The sequenced sample was CD8+ T cells from blood cultured with allogeneic cells. The receptors come from a human donor in good health.

By sample fraction, this clone is medium-sized (0.01 to 0.1%). The chain has TRBV11-2 and TRBJ1-3, with no clear D. Germline loops: CDR1 SGHAT, CDR2 FQNNGV. The CDR3 contains 17 residues. V was clipped by 1 base and J by 8 bases, with 21 bases between them. The CDR3 is CASSLAVSRHLGDTIYF. CDR3 in DNA: TGTGCCAGCAGCTTAGCTGTATCTAGGCATCTTGGGGACACCATATATTTT.

This clone showed up just a few times. CDR3 coding DNA: TGTGCCAAGCGGGCTAGCGGGAGCCCAACTCGATACGAGCAGTACTTC. Encoded protein: CAKRASGSPTRYEQYF. The chain recombines TRBV6-4 with TRBJ2-7, with TRBD2 matching over 10 bases. CDR3 size: 16 residues. Germline V gene lookup returns CDR1 MRHNA and CDR2 SNTAGT. Germline trimming cut 10 bases from V and 4 bases from J; bases unmatched to any gene: 16.

The table lists this clone with a few counts. The chain employs TRBV7-9 and TRBJ1-4; 9 bases agree with TRBD1. This CDR3 spans 16 amino acids. Trimming cost V 5 bases and J 8 bases; bases outside gene matches: 12. Germline lookup yields CDR1 SEHNR and CDR2 FQNEAQ (reference sequence). CDR3 bases: TGTGCCAGCAGCCCAACCGAGGGACAGGGCTGGGAAAAACTGTTTTTT. As protein: CASSPTEGQGWEKLFF.

The chain links TRBV7-2 to TRBJ1-2; 8 nucleotides match TRBD1. The length of the CDR3 is 15 residues. Looked up from germline, CDR1 is SGHTA and CDR2 is FQGNSA. The V and J ends lost 2 bases and 2 bases, in that order; junction bases with no gene match: 4. In DNA form, the CDR3 reads TGTGCCAGCAGCTTATTACAGGGGGGAAACTATGGCTACACCTTC. As protein: CASSLLQGGNYGYTF.

The gene calls are TRBV6-4 and TRBJ1-1; no firm D call. In germline, CDR1 is MRHNA, CDR2 SNTAGT. The CDR3 is made up of 12 amino acids. With 6 bases removed from V and 4 bases from J, the gap between germline ends came to 9 bases. In DNA, the CDR3 is TGTGCCAGCAGGACGGGAGGCACTGAAGCTTTCTTT. Its protein product is CASRTGGTEAFF.

V gene TRBV7-3 combines with J gene TRBJ2-1; TRBD2 aligns across 8 bases. Germline trimming cut 5 bases from V and 6 bases from J; bases unmatched to any gene: 6. CDR1 is SGHTA, CDR2 FQGTGA, per germline. This CDR3 has 14 amino acids. Here the CDR3 DNA reads TGTGCCAGCAGCGCTCTAGCGGGCGGCAATGAGCAGTTCTTC. This encodes CASSALAGGNEQFF.

This clone was detected a few times. The genes are TRBV11-3 and TRBJ1-1; perhaps TRBD1 as D (5 bases). The V gene's germline CDR1 is SGHNT and CDR2 YENEEA. The ends were cut back, 5 bases at V and 0 bases at J, with 19 bases in the middle. The CDR3 sequence is 17 residues long. This chain's CDR3 is CASSEGSGIGVNTEAFF. CDR3 in DNA: TGTGCCAGCAGCGAGGGGTCAGGGATCGGAGTGAACACTGAAGCTTTCTTT.

This clone is judged medium-sized. The chain recombines TRBV27 with TRBJ2-7, with 7 positions matching TRBD2. Looked up from germline, CDR1 is MNHEY and CDR2 is SMNVEV (reference sequence). The CDR3 is 15 residues long. V shed 5 bases, J shed 0 bases, and the junction held 7 bases outside the gene matches. The CDR3 DNA follows: TGTGCCAGCAGTCCCGGGGGGAGAGGCTCCTACGAGCAGTACTTC. It specifies CASSPGGRGSYEQYF.

V and J are TRBV18 and TRBJ2-1; TRBD2 aligns across 8 bases. Trimming removed 2 bases from V and 7 bases from J; junction bases left unmatched: 7. The CDR3 is 15 amino acids. Germline V gene sequence: CDR1 KGHSH, CDR2 LQKENI. The CDR3 sequence: CASSPSSGEGNEQFF. DNA for the CDR3: TGTGCCAGCTCACCAAGTAGCGGGGAAGGTAATGAGCAGTTCTTC.

V is TRBV6-5 and J is TRBJ2-1; 9 nucleotides line up with TRBD2. V gave up 5 bases and J gave up 9 bases; unmatched junction bases: 5. The CDR3 totals 13 residues. Germline assignment: CDR1 MNHEY and CDR2 SVGAGI. The CDR3, as DNA: TGTGCCAGCAGTATAGCGGGGGCCCTTGAGCAGTTCTTC. This gives the protein CASSIAGALEQFF.

This clone is medium-sized (0.01 to 0.1%). V gene TRBV11-2 combines with J gene TRBJ2-1; D is unclear. Germline values: CDR1 SGHAT, CDR2 FQNNGV. Trimming removed 3 bases from V and 12 bases from J, with 9 bases in between. CDR3 length equals 11 residues. The CDR3 reads CASSLTGRQFF. As DNA, the CDR3 is TGTGCCAGCAGCTTGACGGGCCGGCAGTTCTTC.

This clone was observed a handful of times. This chain uses TRBV9 with TRBJ1-2; no definite D call. The CDR3 is made up of 16 amino acids. Trimming removed 3 bases from V and 4 bases from J, with 19 bases in between. Germline CDR1 and CDR2: SGDLS and YYNGEE. The CDR3 region has the DNA TGTGCCAGCAGCGCGGAGGGAGCCCGCTTACGCTATGGCTACACCTTC. It yields the protein CASSAEGARLRYGYTF.

This chain links TRBV7-9 with TRBJ2-2, with D possibly being TRBD1 (6 bases). The V gene's germline CDR1 is SEHNR and CDR2 FQNEAQ (reference sequence). V was clipped by 9 bases and J by 4 bases, with 12 bases between them. There are 13 residues in the CDR3. The CDR3 protein is CASSGHGTGELFF. The CDR3 DNA sequence: TGTGCCAGTTCGGGACACGGCACCGGGGAGCTGTTTTTT.

The V and J genes are TRBV6-6 and TRBJ2-1; possible D gene TRBD2, 6 bases. CDR1 is MNHNY, CDR2 SVGAGI, per germline (reference sequence). The CDR3 covers 15 residues. V lost 0 bases and J lost 6, with 12 bases in between. CDR3 region: CASSYSPGVPNEQFF. The CDR3 DNA reads as TGTGCCAGCAGTTACTCCCCGGGAGTCCCCAATGAGCAGTTCTTC.

The gene calls are TRBV9 and TRBJ2-6; D remains unclear. V lost 7 bases and J 5 bases, leaving 22 bases between the germline ends. This CDR3 has 17 amino acids. Germline-derived CDR1 and CDR2 are SGDLS and YYNGEE. The CDR3 spells CASGVGYKQSRANVLTF. Here the CDR3 DNA reads TGTGCCAGCGGGGTGGGGTACAAACAAAGTCGGGCCAACGTCCTGACTTTC.

V and J are TRBV11-2 and TRBJ2-1, with D hard to call. Trimming left V 4 bases short and J 9 bases short, with 4 bases between. The CDR3 runs 10 residues. In germline, CDR1 is SGHAT, CDR2 FQNNGV. The CDR3 loop reads CASSSGEQFF. In nucleotides, the CDR3 is TGTGCCAGCAGCTCAGGTGAGCAGTTCTTC.

Judged by abundance, this clone is medium-sized (0.01 to 0.1%). This chain uses TRBV4-1 with TRBJ2-7; TRBD1 matches at 11 bases. Germline CDR1 is MGHRA and CDR2 is YSYEKL. The CDR3 extends over 15 amino acids. Unmatched junction bases numbered 5, after V lost 3 bases and J lost 4 bases. The CDR3 spells CASSQPGQGAYEQYF. The CDR3, as DNA: TGCGCCAGCAGCCAGCCCGGACAGGGGGCTTACGAGCAGTACTTC.

The chain joins TRBV7-2 to TRBJ1-2; D ambiguous. CDR1 and CDR2 (germline): SGHTA, FQGNSA. The CDR3 is made up of 14 amino acids. V was shortened by 1 base and J by 5 bases, with 11 bases between the two germline ends. The CDR3 loop is CASSLDQQSYGYTF. The CDR3 nucleotides read TGTGCCAGCAGCTTAGATCAACAGTCTTATGGCTACACCTTC.

This clone was detected only a few times. The chain is built from TRBV7-5 and TRBJ2-1; TRBD2 is the table's D call, not checked against the DNA. TRBV7-5 is labeled a pseudogene. The CDR3 has 13 amino acids. This chain's CDR3 is CASSLGLANEQFF. CDR3 in DNA: TGTGCCAGCAGCCTAGGACTAGCCAATGAGCAGTTCTTC.

The chain links TRBV27 to TRBJ2-2, with no clear D. The CDR3 is 13 residues long. CDR1 and CDR2 (germline): MNHEY, SMNVEV (reference sequence). Trimming removed 5 bases at V and 9 bases at J, with 13 bases between. The CDR3 DNA reads TGTGCCAGCAGTAGTCCGGGTCCGAGGGAGCTGTTTTTT. Translated, it gives CASSSPGPRELFF.

This clone occurred a few times. The V gene is TRBV4-2, the J gene TRBJ1-1; 10 bases fit TRBD1. Trimming removed 7 bases from V and 8 bases from J; junction bases left unmatched: 7. CDR1 and CDR2 (germline): LGHNA, YNFKEQ. CDR3 length: 13 residues. The CDR3 here is CASKMGQGSEAFF. CDR3 in DNA: TGTGCCAGCAAAATGGGACAGGGGTCCGAAGCTTTCTTT.